This entry lists 23 T cell receptor beta chains sequenced from one sample in a study of blood T cell repertoires in COVID-19. The table came from immunoSEQ multiplex PCR; TCRdb's copy has only in-frame clones and leaves some out. The sample lists roughly 160,000 clones; almost 85% were seen once. The sequencing input was peripheral blood. Receptors were obtained from a man between 18 and 35 years old with active or convalescent COVID-19.

V is TRBV12-3 or TRBV12-4 and J is TRBJ1-1; D is ambiguous. V was clipped by 3 bases and J by 4 bases, with 9 bases between them. This CDR3 has 13 amino acids. Here the CDR3 DNA reads TGTGCCAGCAGTTTTAGGAGGACCACTGAAGCTTTCTTT. Its translation: CASSFRRTTEAFF.

This sequence joins TRBV19 and TRBJ1-1; D possibly corresponds to TRBD1 (5 bases). Germline values: CDR1 LNHDA, CDR2 SQIVND (reference sequence). The V and J ends lost 3 bases and 4 bases respectively, with 18 bases between them. The CDR3 length is 16 residues. CDR3 loop: CASSMIFDSYATEAFF. The CDR3 DNA sequence: TGTGCCAGTAGTATGATTTTTGACAGCTACGCCACTGAAGCTTTCTTT.

J is TRBJ2-7 and V is TRBV6-2 or TRBV6-3; 7 bases map to TRBD2. This CDR3 contains 16 residues. CDR1 and CDR2 (germline): MNHEY, SVGEGT. The trim removed 3 bases at V and 2 bases at J, leaving 10 bases unmatched. CDR3 DNA: TGTGCCAGCAGTTATGATCTAGCGGTGATAACCTACGAGCAGTACTTC. Translation gives CASSYDLAVITYEQYF.

This chain links TRBV28 with TRBJ1-5, with 8 bases matching TRBD1. CDR3 length: 17 amino acids. V gave up 7 bases and J gave up 7 bases; unmatched junction bases: 18. Germline CDR1 MDHEN, CDR2 SYDVKM. The CDR3 reads CASKGQAILLQGQPQHF. CDR3 bases: TGTGCCAGCAAGGGACAGGCGATTTTATTACAGGGGCAGCCCCAGCATTTT.

The chain has TRBV27 and TRBJ2-7; TRBD2 aligns across 7 bases. The CDR3 is made up of 15 amino acids. Per the germline V gene, CDR1 is MNHEY and CDR2 is SMNVEV (reference sequence). V was pared by 6 bases and J by 5 bases, with 13 bases of the junction left unmatched. CDR3 residues: CASSSTLGLADEQYF. The CDR3 DNA is TGTGCCAGCAGCTCCACTCTGGGGCTAGCGGACGAGCAGTACTTC.

This chain connects TRBV3-1 (or the pseudogene TRBV3-2) to TRBJ1-1; D unclear. Germline CDR1 LGHDT, CDR2 YNNKEL (reference sequence). V lost 5 bases and J 1 base, leaving 11 bases between the germline ends. The CDR3 has 14 residues. The CDR3 DNA is TGTGCCAGCAGCTTTAGGGCGGGGAACACTGAAGCTTTCTTT. Translating it yields CASSFRAGNTEAFF.

This rearrangement joins TRBV28 to TRBJ1-2; no reliable D call. With 7 bases removed from V and 7 bases from J, the gap between germline ends came to 16 bases. The germline V gene has CDR1 MDHEN and CDR2 SYDVKM. This CDR3 contains 13 residues. The CDR3 here is CASKKGRGGGYTF. The DNA for the CDR3 is TGTGCCAGCAAGAAAGGACGTGGAGGTGGCTACACCTTC.

This sequence joins TRBV7-2 and TRBJ1-2, with 8 bases matching TRBD1. With V trimmed by 5 bases and J by 8 bases, 4 bases remained unmatched. This CDR3 has 12 amino acids. Germline V gives CDR1 SGHTA, CDR2 FQGNSA. This CDR3 is CASSRTGFGYTF. In DNA form, the CDR3 reads TGTGCCAGCAGCAGGACAGGGTTCGGCTACACCTTC.

This clone appeared once. The V and J genes are TRBV28 and TRBJ1-5; D is undetermined. CDR3 length: 15 amino acids. CDR1 is MDHEN, CDR2 SYDVKM, per germline. V dropped 6 bases and J dropped 2 bases, with 14 bases sitting between them. The DNA for the CDR3 is TGTGCCAGCAGAGCTCTATCGGGTCGCAATCAGCCCCAGCATTTT. Amino acids: CASRALSGRNQPQHF.

The rearrangement links TRBV18 to TRBJ1-5, with D maybe TRBD1 (5 bases). CDR3 length: 15 amino acids. The ends were cut back, 0 bases at V and 2 bases at J, with 8 bases in the middle. In germline, CDR1 is KGHSH, CDR2 LQKENI. In nucleotides, the CDR3 is TGTGCCAGCTCACCACCGGGGCAGGGCAATCAGCCCCAGCATTTT. Translating gives CASSPPGQGNQPQHF.

This chain joins TRBV18 and TRBJ2-4; 9 bases match TRBD1. The J segment lost 0 bases and the V segment lost 3 bases, leaving 0 bases of the junction unmatched. Germline assignment: CDR1 KGHSH and CDR2 LQKENI. This CDR3 region has 15 residues. CDR3 in DNA: TGTGCCAGCTCACCGACAGGGGGAGCCAAAAACATTCAGTACTTC. It encodes CASSPTGGAKNIQYF.

V is TRBV28 and J is TRBJ1-2; 7 bases are a match to TRBD1. The V gene end was trimmed by 5 bases and the J gene end by 4 bases; junction bases not matched to a gene: 13. Germline V lookup: CDR1 MDHEN, CDR2 SYDVKM. CDR3 size: 16 residues. The CDR3 DNA is TGTGCCAGCAGTCACAACCGACAGGGAGGAAGCTATGGCTACACCTTC. Its translation: CASSHNRQGGSYGYTF.

The chain is built from TRBV7-2 and TRBJ2-7; TRBD2 agrees at 11 bases. Trimming took 1 base from V and 3 from J; bases not matched to a gene: 5. Germline V gives CDR1 SGHTA, CDR2 FQGNSA. The CDR3 runs 16 residues. The CDR3: CASSLVPTSGNYEQYF. CDR3 in DNA: TGTGCCAGCAGCTTAGTCCCGACTAGCGGGAACTACGAGCAGTACTTC. Variable domain in full (rest from reference TRBV7-2 and TRBJ2-7): GAGVSQSPSNKVTEKGKDVELRCDPISGHTALYWYRQSLGQGLEFLIYFQGNSAPDKSGLPSDRFSAERTGGSVSTLTIQRTQQEDSAVYLCASSLVPTSGNYEQYFGPGTRLTVT.

The J gene is TRBJ1-1, the V gene TRBV6-2 or TRBV6-3, with D perhaps matching TRBD1 (6 bases). This CDR3 is built from 14 residues. Germline V lookup: CDR1 MNHEY, CDR2 SVGEGT. Deletions cut 2 bases from V and 4 bases from J, with 11 bases between. The CDR3 nucleotides read TGTGCCAGCAGTTACACGACAGGTGGCACTGAAGCTTTCTTT. It encodes CASSYTTGGTEAFF.

The rearrangement links TRBV5-6 to TRBJ2-5; tentatively, D is TRBD2 (6 bases). CDR1 SGHDT and CDR2 YYEEEE come from the germline V gene. V was pared by 5 bases and J by 4 bases, with 24 bases between. The CDR3 has 17 residues. The CDR3 sequence is CASSHSPRSGAGETQYF. The CDR3 nucleotides are TGTGCCAGCAGTCATTCCCCCCGAAGCGGAGCGGGAGAGACCCAGTACTTC.

The V call is TRBV7-8, the J call TRBJ2-2; 9 bases align to TRBD2. The junction had 7 bases not matched to a gene; V was cut back by 3 bases and J by 5 bases. CDR1 SGHVS and CDR2 FQNEAQ come from the germline V gene. CDR3 length: 16 amino acids. The CDR3 DNA reads as TGTGCCAGCAGCTTTCGAGTTAGCGGGGGTACCGGGGAGCTGTTTTTT. It yields the protein CASSFRVSGGTGELFF.

The rearrangement joins TRBV18 to TRBJ1-1, with 7 positions matching TRBD1. The trim removed 5 bases at V and 1 base at J, leaving 4 bases unmatched. From germline, CDR1 is KGHSH and CDR2 LQKENI. There are 14 residues in the CDR3. The CDR3: CASSSDRSNTEAFF. The CDR3 region has the DNA TGTGCCAGCTCATCGGACAGGTCGAACACTGAAGCTTTCTTT.

This clone turned up a few times. The J gene is TRBJ1-1, the V gene TRBV19; tentatively, D is TRBD1 (5 bases). CDR1 and CDR2 from the germline V gene are LNHDA and SQIVND (reference sequence). This CDR3 has 14 residues. Trimming left V 5 bases short and J 3 bases short, with 13 bases between. CDR3 residues: CASSEGTFDTEAFF. CDR3 in DNA: TGTGCCAGTAGTGAGGGGACTTTCGACACTGAAGCTTTCTTT.

The rearrangement links TRBV2 to TRBJ2-2, with D perhaps matching TRBD1 (5 bases). The V gene lost 3 bases and the J gene lost 2 bases, with 10 bases spanning the gap. This CDR3 is built from 15 residues. The germline V gene encodes CDR1 SNHLY and CDR2 FYNNEI. The CDR3 DNA reads as TGTGCCAGCAGTGATGGGGCGCCCAACACCGGGGAGCTGTTTTTT. Amino acid sequence: CASSDGAPNTGELFF.

The V gene is TRBV10-2, the J gene TRBJ1-1, with D hard to call. This CDR3 is 11 amino acids long. Germline CDR1 and CDR2: WSHSY and SAAADI. The V gene lost 8 bases and the J gene lost 8 bases, with 12 bases spanning the gap. CDR3 loop: CASHTRSEAFF. The CDR3 DNA follows: TGCGCCAGCCACACCCGTAGCGAAGCTTTCTTT.

This chain uses TRBV2 with TRBJ1-4; D call uncertain. In germline, CDR1 is SNHLY, CDR2 FYNNEI. The CDR3 is 12 residues long. The V gene lost 6 bases and the J gene lost 4 bases, with 6 bases spanning the gap. The CDR3 DNA follows: TGTGCCAGCAGCCTCAGTAATGAAAAACTGTTTTTT. Translated, it gives CASSLSNEKLFF.

This chain links TRBV5-1 with TRBJ2-7, with TRBD1 matching 8 bases. With V trimmed by 4 bases and J by 4 bases, 4 bases remained unmatched. The germline CDR1 and CDR2 sequences are SGHRS and YFSETQ. This CDR3 is 13 amino acids long. DNA of the CDR3: TGCGCCAGCAGCCTCAGGACAGGGTACGAGCAGTACTTC. Translated, it gives CASSLRTGYEQYF. Drawing the rest from reference TRBV5-1 and TRBJ2-7, the complete variable domain is KAGVTQTPRYLIKTRGQQVTLSCSPISGHRSVSWYQQTPGQGLQFLFEYFSETQRNKGNFPGRFSGRQFSNSRSEMNVSTLELGDSALYLCASSLRTGYEQYFGPGTRLTVT.

V usage is TRBV6-2 or TRBV6-3 and J usage is TRBJ2-6; TRBD1 matches 9 bases. Germline V gene sequence: CDR1 MNHEY, CDR2 SVGEGT. The CDR3 runs to 19 residues. V lost 5 bases and J lost 2; bases outside the gene matches: 13. CDR3 DNA: TGTGCCAGCAGTATAGTCCCGGGACAGGGTTTTCCTGGGGCCAACGTCCTGACTTTC. This gives the protein CASSIVPGQGFPGANVLTF.